This T cell receptor beta chain was documented in a study of T-cell memory formation after mild COVID-19. General study results and limits: A second wave of clones peaked on day 37, and their SARS-CoV-2 specificity went unconfirmed.

Using its own MiXCR run on the 5' RACE reads, TCRdb lists one record per CDR3 protein. Counted here are 400,000 or so distinct CDR3 sequences, approximately 20% occurring once; the ten biggest clones make up roughly 8.4%. Worth noting for this clonotype: Its antigen is currently unknown.

The sample taken for sequencing was PBMCs or a T cell subset sorted from them (not recorded which). This sequence was found in an adult woman who had mild COVID-19 (a few samples of this study predate the infection). Cell type and time point are not known.

The CDR3 DNA reads as TGTGCCAGCAGCCCCCGAGAAGTTTCTGGGGCCAACGTCCTGACTTTC. This sequence encodes CASSPREVSGANVLTF. The J gene is TRBJ2-6, the V gene TRBV9; D remains ambiguous. Germline V gene sequence: CDR1 SGDLS, CDR2 YYNGEE. Trimming took off 4 bases at V and 1 base at J, with 12 bases between the two ends. This CDR3 region has 16 residues.